This T cell receptor beta chain was recorded in a study of T cell changes during pregnancy in multiple sclerosis (dated by TCRdb to the late 2010s). The study in broad terms: In women with multiple sclerosis, the researchers looked at how the T cell repertoire shifted as pregnancy progressed.

Cut back by 2 bases and 9 bases, the V and J ends lie 11 bases apart. The germline V gene gives CDR1 as SGHVS and CDR2 as FNYEAQ. Including cysteine and phenylalanine, the CDR3 has 13 amino acids. Of all the DNA, just the CDR3 is kept, 39 bases in frame from base 1. Comment on this clone: No cognate antigen has been identified for it. Per-base qualities were not stored, and no clone one base away is much larger.

Receptors were amplified or captured by the immunoSEQ multiplex PCR assay. Held by TCRdb, this immuneACCESS table contains in-frame sequences only and omits some clones. Under half of the omission traces to an unresolved V gene where checked; the cause of the rest is unknown. The sample contains about 84,000 clones, approximately 94% of them found a single time. The ten largest make up roughly 2.5% of the sample. The sequence joins TRBV7-6 to TRBJ2-1; a tentative D call is TRBD2 (5 bases match). The material was peripheral blood, obtained in the third trimester of pregnancy. The clonotype comes from a female donor with multiple sclerosis, enrolled in a pregnancy study. The sequenced DNA: TGTGCCAGCAGCTTACTCGAGGGTGGTGAGCAGTTCTTC. Translated, it reads CASSLLEGGEQFF.